This T cell receptor beta chain originates from a study of human thymus T cells. Overall study results and limits: Within thymic and blood repertoires, V and J gene usage appeared to be biased.

V gave up 3 bases and J gave up 2 bases, with 14 bases separating them. Germline V gene data show CDR1 as LNHDA and CDR2 as SQIVND (reference sequence). The CDR3 has 17 amino acids. Here immunoSEQ multiplex PCR was the method, and the copy in TCRdb shows in-frame clones only, minus some. The sample records tens of thousands of clones, approximately 95% being singletons. Only four of the eight donors provided a 0.5-1 mL blood sample. No fixed cell number was used; all available blood leukocytes supplied DNA. Turning to this clone: The target antigen is unknown.

The chain joins TRBV19 to TRBJ2-6, with D perhaps TRBD1 or TRBD2 (5 bases each). Sequencing was carried out using blood. This sequence was found in a boy less than two years old with a congenital heart defect but otherwise immunologically healthy. The CDR3 sequence is CASSIFPQGPGANVLTF. CDR3 sequence (DNA): TGTGCCAGTAGTATTTTCCCTCAGGGACCTGGGGCCAACGTCCTGACTTTC. The full variable domain, rest sourced from reference TRBV19 and TRBJ2-6, is DGGITQSPKYLFRKEGQNVTLSCEQNLNHDAMYWYRQDPGQGLRLIYYSQIVNDFQKGDIAEGYSVSREKKESFPLTVTSAQKNPTAFYLCASSIFPQGPGANVLTFGAGSRLTVL.